This TCR beta chain was sequenced for a study of T cells in Graves' hyperthyroidism and ophthalmopathy. Background on the study: Before treatment of any kind, peripheral blood was taken at initial diagnosis. Study conclusions and caveats: Ophthalmopathy onset followed model prediction by a median about six months. Ophthalmopathy was told apart from stable hyperthyroidism by a 13 V-J model. Most clonotypes expanded in the thyroid (above 0.001) were also present in blood.

Using RNA transcripts as the source, TCR beta CDR3 regions were amplified. HTBI primers were employed in a first-round RT-PCR of the TCR CDR3. TCRdb recomputed calls from the multiplex PCR reads with MiXCR, one row per CDR3 protein. The table records around 340,000 distinct CDR3 sequences, approximately 15% of them present only once. This clonotype was found many times. Its antigen is as yet unknown. This CDR3 has 17 residues. Trimming cost V 3 bases and J 7 bases; bases outside gene matches: 14. Germline loops: CDR1 MDHEN, CDR2 SYDVKM. Specimen: blood. V gene TRBV28 combines with J gene TRBJ2-1, with 8 positions matching TRBD2. This sequence originates from a woman aged 25 to 39 with Graves' hyperthyroidism. In DNA form, the CDR3 reads TGTGCCAGCAGTTTCCCCCGGGGACTAGAGGACCTTAATGAGCAGTTCTTC. It encodes CASSFPRGLEDLNEQFF. Full variable domain (missing parts from reference TRBV28 and TRBJ2-1): DVKVTQSSRYLVKRTGEKVFLECVQDMDHENMFWYRQDPGLGLRLIYFSYDVKMKEKGDIPEGYSVSREKKERFSLILESASTNQTSMYLCASSFPRGLEDLNEQFFGPGTRLTVL.